The 20 T cell receptor beta chains presented below share a single source sample, sequenced in a study of spatial heterogeneity in lung cancer. MiXCR, run by TCRdb on the 5' RACE reads, gives a single entry per CDR3 protein. The sample consists of around 4,100 distinct CDR3 sequences, roughly 50% of them appearing once. The time point here: sample taken at primary tumor resection. From tumor, nontumor lung or frozen PBMC, whole RNA was taken unsorted for sequencing. This specimen consisted of PBMCs, obtained at surgery. These receptors were taken from a female donor with early-stage non-small cell lung cancer.

This clonotype was picked up a small number of times. Because this beta chain is a stray read in a library intended to capture alpha chains, its abundance should not be given much weight. The CDR3 DNA reads TGTGCCAGCAGCTATGCCGGGGAGCAGTACTTC. It specifies CASSYAGEQYF. This rearrangement joins TRBV7-9 to TRBJ2-7; D is ambiguous. Trimming removed 4 bases from V and 7 bases from J, with 8 bases in between. CDR3 length: 11 amino acids. Germline assignment: CDR1 SEHNR and CDR2 FQNEAQ (reference sequence).

On this clonotype itself: This beta chain is an unintended read in a library built for alpha chains; its size means little. The V call is TRBV12-3 or TRBV12-4, the J call TRBJ2-2; D is unresolved. V dropped 2 bases and J dropped 0 bases, with 10 bases sitting between them. The CDR3 extends over 16 amino acids. The CDR3 spells CASSLKRPANTGELFF. The DNA of the CDR3 is TGTGCCAGCAGTTTAAAAAGGCCAGCGAACACCGGGGAGCTGTTTTTT.

Regarding this clonotype: This beta chain is off target for a library built for alpha chains, so its abundance means little. This chain joins TRBV2 and TRBJ2-5; 10 bases map to TRBD2. V trimming: 7 bases; J trimming: 3 bases; junction bases outside the gene matches: 20. CDR3 size: 19 residues. Germline lookup yields CDR1 SNHLY and CDR2 FYNNEI. This CDR3 reads CASKPTIGPSGSVEETQYF. Written as DNA, the CDR3 is TGTGCCAGCAAACCCACTATCGGGCCTAGCGGGAGCGTAGAAGAGACCCAGTACTTC.

Note on this clonotype: Little can be read into the size of this beta chain, an off-target read in a library designed for alpha chains. The J gene is TRBJ2-5, the V gene TRBV21-1. TRBV21-1 constitutes a pseudogene. This CDR3 spans 9 amino acids. The DNA for the CDR3 is TGTGCCACGAAGGAGACCCAGTACTTC. This codes for CATKETQYF.

Comment on this clonotype: This beta chain is a stray read from a library made for alpha chains; its abundance is not meaningful. The chain has TRBV30 and TRBJ2-1, with D possibly matching TRBD2 (5 bases). Germline assignment: CDR1 GTSNPN and CDR2 SVGIG (reference sequence). This CDR3 is built from 13 residues. V gave up 5 bases and J gave up 8 bases, with 16 bases separating them. The CDR3 sequence is CAWSQRNGDEQFF. The CDR3 DNA sequence: TGTGCCTGGTCCCAGCGGAATGGGGATGAGCAGTTCTTC.

Worth noting for this clonotype: The library was designed around alpha chains, so this beta chain is a stray read whose abundance carries little weight. The genes are TRBV4-2 and TRBJ2-3; a possible D gene is TRBD2 (5 bases). This CDR3 spans 15 amino acids. Germline CDR1 is LGHNA and CDR2 is YNFKEQ. V was cut by 0 bases and J by 4 bases, with 11 bases left in between. The CDR3 is CASSQEIVGADTQYF. Written as DNA, the CDR3 is TGTGCCAGCAGCCAAGAAATTGTGGGAGCAGATACGCAGTATTTT.

On this clonotype: This beta chain turned up in a library designed for alpha chains; as an off-target read, its abundance says little. The V and J genes are TRBV30 and TRBJ2-3; TRBD2 matches at 10 bases. J lost 5 bases, V lost 8 bases, and 7 bases had no gene match. The CDR3 sequence is 13 residues long. The germline CDR1 and CDR2 sequences are GTSNPN and SVGIG (reference sequence). The CDR3 bases are TGTGCCCATACTAGCGGGAATGGAGATACGCAGTATTTT. Encoded protein: CAHTSGNGDTQYF. The full variable domain, in which reference TRBV30 and TRBJ2-3 provide the parts outside the CDR3, is SQTIHQWPATLVQPVGSPLSLECTVEGTSNPNLYWYRQAAGRGLQLLFYSVGIGQISSEVPQNLSASRPQDRQFILSSKKLLLSDSGFYLCAHTSGNGDTQYFGPGTRLTVL.

Details on this clonotype: This beta chain slipped into a library made for alpha chains as a stray read, so its size is not meaningful. J is TRBJ2-1 and V is TRBV6-1, with 8 bases matching TRBD1. V lost 4 bases to trimming and J lost 12 bases; unmatched junction nucleotides: 8. There are 13 residues in the CDR3. Germline lookup yields CDR1 MNHNS and CDR2 SASEGT. Here the CDR3 reads CASSGDQGARQFF. CDR3 bases: TGTGCCAGCAGTGGAGACCAGGGGGCAAGGCAGTTCTTC.

On this clonotype: This beta chain is a stray read from a library made for alpha chains; its abundance is not meaningful. This sequence joins TRBV7-3 and TRBJ2-2, with D perhaps TRBD2 (5 bases). CDR3 length: 15 amino acids. Per the germline V gene, CDR1 is SGHTA and CDR2 is FQGTGA. V shed 1 base and J shed 6 bases, with 12 bases lying between them. The CDR3 DNA sequence: TGTGCCAGCAGCTTAATAGGACTCCCGCCCGGGGAGCTGTTTTTT. It codes for CASSLIGLPPGELFF.

With regard to this clonotype: The library was built for alpha chains, so this beta chain is an off-target read and its size means little. The chain employs TRBV4-1 and TRBJ2-1; 8 bases match TRBD2. Trimming at V came to 0 bases and at J to 6 bases, leaving 4 bases not matched to a gene. Germline assignment: CDR1 MGHRA and CDR2 YSYEKL. CDR3 size: 15 residues. In nucleotides, the CDR3 is TGCGCCAGCAGCCAAGAAGGCAGCGGGGGCAATGAGCAGTTCTTC. Protein sequence: CASSQEGSGGNEQFF.

This clonotype has only one observation. The size of this beta chain means little, since it is a stray read in a library made for alpha chains. The genes are TRBV6-2 or TRBV6-3 and TRBJ2-3; the D gene is possibly TRBD1 (6 bases). This CDR3 has 14 amino acids. Trimming left V 5 bases short and J 2 bases short, with 11 bases between. In germline, CDR1 is MNHEY, CDR2 SVGEGT. Here the CDR3 DNA reads TGTGCCAGCAGTGCAGGGGTTGTCACAGATACGCAGTATTTT. Translation gives CASSAGVVTDTQYF.

On this clonotype: This beta chain is an off-target read within a library intended for alpha chains, so its frequency means little. The J gene is TRBJ2-5, the V gene TRBV5-1, with 8 bases that match TRBD2. This CDR3 comprises 14 residues. Trimming removed 4 bases from V and 1 base from J; junction bases left unmatched: 3. CDR1 SGHRS and CDR2 YFSETQ come from the germline V gene. The CDR3 reads CASSVAGSQETQYF. The CDR3 region has the DNA TGCGCCAGCAGCGTAGCGGGGAGCCAAGAGACCCAGTACTTC.

This clonotype was observed a handful of times. Found in a library prepared for alpha chains, this beta chain is an off-target read, and its abundance has little meaning. The chain has TRBV27 and TRBJ2-3; D is undetermined. Deletions cut 3 bases from V and 0 bases from J, with 4 bases between. This CDR3 is 13 amino acids long. Germline V gene data show CDR1 as MNHEY and CDR2 as SMNVEV (reference sequence). CDR3 protein: CASSFFSTDTQYF. CDR3 nucleotides: TGTGCCAGCAGTTTTTTCAGCACAGATACGCAGTATTTT.

Details on this clonotype: This beta chain appears as a stray read in a library generated for alpha chains; its size is not informative. The V gene is TRBV6-2 or TRBV6-3, the J gene TRBJ2-5; D unclear. V was shortened by 0 bases and J by 5 bases, with 1 base between the two germline ends. The CDR3 consists of 11 residues. Looked up from germline, CDR1 is MNHEY and CDR2 is SVGEGT. The CDR3 loop reads CASSYSETQYF. The DNA of the CDR3 is TGTGCCAGCAGTTACTCTGAGACCCAGTACTTC.

As concerns this clonotype: A library prepared for alpha chains yielded this beta chain as an off-target read; its size is of little meaning. V usage is TRBV29-1 and J usage is TRBJ2-3; 8 nucleotides agree with TRBD2. With 5 bases clipped from V and 5 bases from J, the junction kept 9 bases outside the gene matches. CDR3 size: 14 residues. CDR1 and CDR2 from the germline V gene are SQVTM and ANQGSEA. The chain's CDR3 is CSVKAGGSLDTQYF. CDR3 sequence (DNA): TGCAGCGTTAAGGCGGGAGGATCCCTAGATACGCAGTATTTT.

A note on this clonotype: The size of this beta chain means little, since it is a stray read in a library made for alpha chains. The chain employs TRBV7-2 and TRBJ2-3; unclear D gene. V was shortened by 0 bases and J by 2 bases, with 6 bases between the two germline ends. CDR3 length: 14 amino acids. CDR1 SGHTA and CDR2 FQGNSA come from the germline V gene. In nucleotides, the CDR3 is TGTGCCAGCAGCTTAGCCTTGGTCACAGATACGCAGTATTTT. This sequence encodes CASSLALVTDTQYF.

About this clonotype itself: This beta chain appears as a stray read in a library generated for alpha chains; its size is not informative. This sequence joins TRBV29-1 and TRBJ2-7; 16 nucleotides match TRBD2. The CDR3 contains 13 residues. CDR1 is SQVTM, CDR2 ANQGSEA, per germline. With V trimmed by 7 bases and J by 9 bases, 6 bases remained unmatched. This chain's CDR3 is CSALGLAGGRQYF. The CDR3 nucleotides read TGCAGCGCACTGGGACTAGCGGGAGGGCGGCAGTACTTC.

On this clonotype itself: This beta chain is an off-target read within a library intended for alpha chains, so its frequency means little. The rearrangement links TRBV25-1 to TRBJ2-3; 8 positions agree with TRBD2. The V gene's germline CDR1 is MGHDK and CDR2 SYGVNS. This CDR3 has 16 residues. After removal of 3 bases from V and 2 bases from J, the junction contained 7 bases not matched to a gene. The CDR3 is CASSERTSPITDTQYF. As DNA, the CDR3 is TGTGCCAGCAGTGAGCGGACTAGCCCAATCACAGATACGCAGTATTTT.

Comments on this clonotype: At one end the junction does not follow the germline gene, possibly because of a read error. The library was prepared for alpha chains; this beta chain is a stray read, so its frequency means little. The chain joins TRBV7-9 to TRBJ2-7, with 8 positions matching TRBD2. The CDR3 has 14 residues. Germline V gene data show CDR1 as SEHNR and CDR2 as FQNEAQ (reference sequence). CDR3 in amino acids: CASSLGLVSHEQYF. In DNA, the CDR3 is TGTGCCAGCAGCTTGGGACTAGTCTCCCACGAGCAGTACTTC.

Concerning this clonotype: This beta chain was picked up by a library intended for alpha chains and is off target, so its count carries little meaning. In nucleotides, the CDR3 is TGTGCCAGCAGCTTAGGGCTAGCGGGAGGCCCCTACGAGCAGTACTTC. It is translated as CASSLGLAGGPYEQYF. The chain is built from TRBV7-2 and TRBJ2-7; TRBD2 aligns across 11 bases. CDR1 and CDR2 (germline): SGHTA, FQGNSA. J was trimmed by 2 bases and V by 1 base; bases with no gene match: 4. The CDR3 covers 16 residues.